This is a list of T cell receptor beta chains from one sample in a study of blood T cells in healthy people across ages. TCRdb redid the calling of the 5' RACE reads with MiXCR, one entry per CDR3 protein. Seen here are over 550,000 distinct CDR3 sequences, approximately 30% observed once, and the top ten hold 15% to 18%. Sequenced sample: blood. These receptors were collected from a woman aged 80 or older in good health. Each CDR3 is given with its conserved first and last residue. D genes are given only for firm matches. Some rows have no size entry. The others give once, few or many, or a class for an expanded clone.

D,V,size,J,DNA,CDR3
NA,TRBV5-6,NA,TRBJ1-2,TGTGCCAGCAGCTTGGTTGGGGCGGAACCAGAGAATGGCTACACCTTC,CASSLVGAEPENGYTF
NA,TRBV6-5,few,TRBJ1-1,TGTGCCAGCAGTTACGTAGAGCTACCGAACACTGAAGCTTTCTTT,CASSYVELPNTEAFF
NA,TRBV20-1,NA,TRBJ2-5,TGCAGTGCTAGAATAATAGAGACCCAGTACTTC,CSARIIETQYF
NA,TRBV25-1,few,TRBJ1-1,TGTGCCAGCAAGAGAGGCGGTGAAGCTTTCTTT,CASKRGGEAFF
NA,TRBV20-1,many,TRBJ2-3,TGCAGTGCCAACCCTACCACGGGGATGGTGGATACGCAGTATTTT,CSANPTTGMVDTQYF
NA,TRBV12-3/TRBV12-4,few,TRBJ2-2,TGTGCCAGCAGCCGCGGACAGATCGCGAACACCGGGGAGCTGTTTTTT,CASSRGQIANTGELFF
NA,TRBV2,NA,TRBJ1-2,TGTGCCAGCAGTGAAGATGGCTACACCTTC,CASSEDGYTF
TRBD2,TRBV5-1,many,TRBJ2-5,TGCGCCAGCAGCTCGCCGATAGCGGGGGGCCAAGAGACCCAGTACTTC,CASSSPIAGGQETQYF
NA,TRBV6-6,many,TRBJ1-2,TGTGCCAGCAGTTACTCGAGAAGGCAGTTCTATGGCTACACCTTC,CASSYSRRQFYGYTF
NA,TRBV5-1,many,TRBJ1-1,TGCGCCAGCAGCTTTGGGGGTGGCACTGAAGCTTTCTTT,CASSFGGGTEAFF
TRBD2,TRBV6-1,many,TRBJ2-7,TGTGCCAGCAGTGAAGAGCGGGGGATTCATTACGAGCAGTACTTC,CASSEERGIHYEQYF
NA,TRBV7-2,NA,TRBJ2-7,TGTGCCAGCAACTTAGACCCAGGTCACCCTTACGAGCAGTACTTC,CASNLDPGHPYEQYF
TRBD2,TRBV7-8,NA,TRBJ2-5,TGTGCCAGCAGCACGAGGGGCGGGGGGACCTCATACAATGAGCAGTACTTC,CASSTRGGGTSYNEQYF
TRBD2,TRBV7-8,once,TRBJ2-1,TGTGCCAGCATCGATAGGACTAGTTTAAACAATGAGCAGTTCTTC,CASIDRTSLNNEQFF
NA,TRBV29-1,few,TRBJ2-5,TGCAGCGTTGATTCGCCAGAGACCCAGTACTTC,CSVDSPETQYF
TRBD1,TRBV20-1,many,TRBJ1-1,TGCAGTGCTCCGGAGGGGGGCAGGGGGCGTCTCTTGAACACTGAAGCTTTCTTT,CSAPEGGRGRLLNTEAFF
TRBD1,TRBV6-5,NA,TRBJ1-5,TGTGCCAGCAGCCCCTCAGGGGGGAAGGGCAATCAGCCCCAGCATTTT,CASSPSGGKGNQPQHF
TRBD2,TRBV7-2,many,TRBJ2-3,TGTGCCAGCAGCATAGCGGGGGGGCTCACAGATACGCAGTATTTT,CASSIAGGLTDTQYF
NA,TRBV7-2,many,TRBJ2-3,TGTGCCAGCAGCCTTGGACCCTCCACAGATACGCAGTATTTT,CASSLGPSTDTQYF
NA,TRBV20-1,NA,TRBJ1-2,TGCAGTGCAGCAGGGGAAGGCTACACCTTC,CSAAGEGYTF
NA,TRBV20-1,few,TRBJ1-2,TGCAGTGCTAGTCCAACAGCCAACTATGGCTACACCTTC,CSASPTANYGYTF
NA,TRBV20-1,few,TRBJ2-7,TGCAGTGCTACTATCCGGGGGGCTGGTGAGCAGTACTTC,CSATIRGAGEQYF
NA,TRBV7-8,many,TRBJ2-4,TGTGCCAGCAGCTTTGTGGACATTCAGTACTTC,CASSFVDIQYF
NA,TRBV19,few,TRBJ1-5,TGTGCCAGCAGGGTTCTGGATCAGCCCCAGCATTTT,CASRVLDQPQHF
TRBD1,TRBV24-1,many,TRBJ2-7,TGTGCCACCAGTGACCGGACAGGGAAACCCTACGAGCAGTACTTC,CATSDRTGKPYEQYF
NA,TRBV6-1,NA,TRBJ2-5,TGTGCCAGCAGTGAAGGGAGACAGACTAGGTGGTACTTC,CASSEGRQTRWYF
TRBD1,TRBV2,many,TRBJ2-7,TGTGCCAGCAGTGTATCGACAGGGGGCTACGAGCAGTACTTC,CASSVSTGGYEQYF
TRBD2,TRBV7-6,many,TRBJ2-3,TGTGCCAGCAGCCCCGGGGCTAGCGGGGGTAGCACAGATACGCAGTATTTT,CASSPGASGGSTDTQYF
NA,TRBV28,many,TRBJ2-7,TGTGCCAGCAGTGAGCAGGGATCTTCCTACGAGCAGTACTTC,CASSEQGSSYEQYF
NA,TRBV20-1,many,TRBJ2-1,TGCAGTGCTAGGGGTAATCGGGGGTGGGAGCAGTTCTTC,CSARGNRGWEQFF
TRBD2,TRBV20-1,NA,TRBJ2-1,TGCAGTACTACCCGACCGGGACTAGCGGGGGGGCGGTCCTACAATGAGCAGTTCTTC,CSTTRPGLAGGRSYNEQFF
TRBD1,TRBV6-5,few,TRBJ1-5,TGTGCCAGCAGCAAGGGACAGCTTAGCAATCAGCCCCAGCATTTT,CASSKGQLSNQPQHF
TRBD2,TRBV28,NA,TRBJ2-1,TGTGCCAGCACCCTTGGGGCTAGCGGTTACAATGAACAGTTCTTC,CASTLGASGYNEQFF
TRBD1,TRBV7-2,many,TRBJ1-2,TGTGCCAGCAGCTCTCGACAGGGTGGCTACACCTTC,CASSSRQGGYTF
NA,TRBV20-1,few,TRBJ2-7,TGCTGTGCTAGCTGGACGCCACACTCCTACGAGCAGTACTTC,CCASWTPHSYEQYF
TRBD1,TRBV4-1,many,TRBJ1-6,TGCGCCAGCAGCCCAACCGGGACAGTGAATTCACCCCTCCACTTT,CASSPTGTVNSPLHF
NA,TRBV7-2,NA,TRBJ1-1,TGTGCCAGCAGTTTTAGTTCCGTCGAGGAAGCTTTCTTT,CASSFSSVEEAFF
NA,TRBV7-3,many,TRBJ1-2,TGTGCCAGCAGCTTAGATCACGCAGATAACTATGGCTACACCTTC,CASSLDHADNYGYTF
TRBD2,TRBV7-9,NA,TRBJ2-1,TGTGCCAGCAGCGATAGACTAGCGGGAGGGCCTAATGAGCAGTTCTTC,CASSDRLAGGPNEQFF
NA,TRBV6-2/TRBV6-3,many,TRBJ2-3,TGTGCCAGCAGCCTCCCGGGGGCTATAGATACGCAGTATTTT,CASSLPGAIDTQYF
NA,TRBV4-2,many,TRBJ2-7,TGTGCCAGCAGCCCTAATGGTGAGGAGCAGTACTTC,CASSPNGEEQYF
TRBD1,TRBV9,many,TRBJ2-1,TGTGCCAGCAGCGTAGACGGGACAGGGGCCTTGGATGAGCAGTTCTTC,CASSVDGTGALDEQFF
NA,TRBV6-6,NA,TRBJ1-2,TGTGCCAGCAGTCCCAGGGATCCGGGGGCGGGCTATGGCTACACCTTC,CASSPRDPGAGYGYTF
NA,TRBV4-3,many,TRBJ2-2,TGCGCCAGCAGCCAAGGCAGGGCAAGCGGGGAGCTGTTTTTT,CASSQGRASGELFF
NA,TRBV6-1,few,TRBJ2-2,TGTGCCGGCAGTGAGCAGGCAGGGGTTAACACCGGGGAGCTGTTTTTT,CAGSEQAGVNTGELFF